The 29 T cell receptor beta chains reported below all come from one sample, sequenced in a study of blood T cell repertoires in COVID-19. Method: immunoSEQ multiplex PCR; TCRdb's copy keeps in-frame clones and lacks some. The profile covers 250,000 to 300,000 clones, with 85% to 90% appearing a single time and 1.9% taken by the ten largest. Input material: PBMCs or T cells enriched from blood (not recorded which). The source of these receptors is a woman aged 55 to 70 who had recovered from COVID-19.

The genes are TRBV19 and TRBJ2-7; D possibly corresponds to TRBD1 (6 bases). CDR1 is LNHDA, CDR2 SQIVND, per germline (reference sequence). Trimming shortened V by 3 bases and J by 3 bases, and 15 bases separated the two germline ends. This CDR3 has 15 amino acids. CDR3 nucleotide sequence: TGTGCCAGTAGTATCCCCGTACAGGGCGGCTACGAGCAGTACTTC. Encoded protein: CASSIPVQGGYEQYF.

The V call is TRBV27, the J call TRBJ1-6; D is perhaps TRBD1 (6 bases). Germline loops: CDR1 MNHEY, CDR2 SMNVEV (reference sequence). This CDR3 is built from 15 residues. V lost 5 bases and J lost 6, with 14 bases in between. Written as DNA, the CDR3 is TGTGCCAGCAGTGACCGGGACAACGGTAATTCACCCCTCCACTTT. This codes for CASSDRDNGNSPLHF.

In DNA, the CDR3 is TGTGCCAGCAGCTTAAGACAGGGACTCTACAATGAGCAGTTCTTC. This sequence encodes CASSLRQGLYNEQFF. The chain carries TRBV5-8 and TRBJ2-1, with a weak D call TRBD1 (7 bases). The V end was cut by 2 bases, the J end by 3 bases, with 12 bases between. CDR1 SGHTS and CDR2 YDEGEE come from the germline V gene. The CDR3 loop spans 15 amino acids.

V is TRBV11-3 and J is TRBJ2-7, with TRBD1 matching over 10 bases. This CDR3 has 15 amino acids. Germline CDR1 reads SGHNT; CDR2 reads YENEEA. V shed 5 bases and J 8 bases; nucleotides not matched to a gene: 12. In DNA form, the CDR3 reads TGTGCCAGCAGCACTCCGACAGGGGGCGTCCAACAGCAGTACTTC. The encoded protein is CASSTPTGGVQQQYF.

The V and J genes are TRBV2 and TRBJ2-6; 7 positions match TRBD1. The J segment lost 2 bases and the V segment lost 3 bases, leaving 7 bases of the junction unmatched. Germline CDR1 and CDR2: SNHLY and FYNNEI. The CDR3 loop spans 17 amino acids. The CDR3, as DNA: TGTGCCAGCAGTGAGAGACAGGGTCTTACTGGGGCCAACGTCCTGACTTTC. It specifies CASSERQGLTGANVLTF.

V is TRBV28 and J is TRBJ1-5; D is unclear. With 6 bases removed from V and 6 bases from J, the gap between germline ends came to 12 bases. This CDR3 has 13 amino acids. Per germline, CDR1 MDHEN and CDR2 SYDVKM. CDR3 amino acids: CASSPSPVQPQHF. The DNA of the CDR3 is TGTGCCAGCAGCCCCTCACCGGTTCAGCCCCAGCATTTT. The entire variable domain, with the rest obtained from reference TRBV28 and TRBJ1-5, is as follows: DVKVTQSSRYLVKRTGEKVFLECVQDMDHENMFWYRQDPGLGLRLIYFSYDVKMKEKGDIPEGYSVSREKKERFSLILESASTNQTSMYLCASSPSPVQPQHFGDGTRLSIL.

The V gene is TRBV28, the J gene TRBJ2-1; D is uncertain. The CDR3 is 13 amino acids. From germline, CDR1 is MDHEN and CDR2 SYDVKM. V gave up 3 bases and J gave up 4 bases, with 7 bases separating them. The CDR3 reads CASSLGTYNEQFF. CDR3 nucleotide sequence: TGTGCCAGCAGTTTGGGCACATACAATGAGCAGTTCTTC.

The gene calls are TRBV10-3 and TRBJ2-7; D is perhaps TRBD2 (6 bases). Germline V gene sequence: CDR1 ENHRY, CDR2 SYGVKD. The CDR3 has 12 amino acids. The V end was cut by 3 bases, the J end by 7 bases, with 10 bases between. CDR3 loop: CAISDRGWEQYF. The DNA for the CDR3 is TGTGCCATCAGTGATCGGGGGTGGGAGCAGTACTTC.

The V and J genes are TRBV5-4 and TRBJ1-2, with 7 bases that match TRBD1. Trimming cost V 4 bases and J 0 bases; bases outside gene matches: 0. Germline V gene lookup returns CDR1 SGHNT and CDR2 YYREEE (reference sequence). This CDR3 region has 13 residues. CDR3 in amino acids: CASSGTANYGYTF. DNA of the CDR3: TGTGCCAGCAGCGGGACAGCTAACTATGGCTACACCTTC. The variable domain in full, with the rest retrieved from reference TRBV5-4 and TRBJ1-2, is ETGVTQSPTHLIKTRGQQVTLRCSSQSGHNTVSWYQQALGQGPQFIFQYYREEENGRGNFPPRFSGLQFPNYSSELNVNALELDDSALYLCASSGTANYGYTFGSGTRLTVV.

This chain uses TRBV5-4 with TRBJ1-2; tentative D call: TRBD1 (6 bases). The CDR3 is 13 residues long. Germline lookup yields CDR1 SGHNT and CDR2 YYREEE (reference sequence). V was pared by 10 bases and J by 4 bases, with 17 bases between. CDR3 sequence (DNA): TGTGCCTGTGGACAGTATGATGGCTATGGCTACACCTTC. Encoded protein: CACGQYDGYGYTF.

The chain carries TRBV10-3 and TRBJ2-2; 13 bases match TRBD2. Trimming took 11 bases from V and 5 from J; bases not matched to a gene: 5. The germline gives CDR1 ENHRY, CDR2 SYGVKD. The length of the CDR3 is 14 residues. The CDR3 DNA reads as TGTGCCGCCGGGACTAGCGGGGTTACCGGGGAGCTGTTTTTT. It translates to CAAGTSGVTGELFF.

The gene calls are TRBV19 and TRBJ1-5, with TRBD1 as a possible D gene (6 bases). CDR3 length equals 13 residues. V lost 6 bases to trimming and J lost 6 bases, with 12 bases between them. Per the germline V gene, CDR1 is LNHDA and CDR2 is SQIVND (reference sequence). This CDR3 reads CASRYRAGQPQHF. CDR3 bases: TGTGCCAGTAGATACAGGGCTGGTCAGCCCCAGCATTTT.

This chain links TRBV5-1 with TRBJ2-7; 12 bases are shared with TRBD2. The ends lost 10 bases at V and 5 bases at J; junction bases unmatched: 22. The CDR3 is made up of 18 amino acids. CDR1 SGHRS and CDR2 YFSETQ come from the germline V gene. The CDR3 spells CAPSRGVLAGGEAHEQYF. CDR3 sequence (DNA): TGCGCCCCCAGCCGAGGCGTACTAGCGGGAGGAGAAGCCCACGAGCAGTACTTC.

The rearrangement uses TRBV19 and TRBJ2-3; 7 bases fit TRBD2. This CDR3 is built from 16 residues. Per germline, CDR1 LNHDA and CDR2 SQIVND (reference sequence). V gave up 5 bases and J gave up 6 bases; unmatched junction bases: 14. CDR3 in amino acids: CASSVTLAGARDTQYF. CDR3 nucleotides: TGTGCCAGTAGTGTAACTTTAGCGGGTGCCCGGGATACGCAGTATTTT.

The chain uses TRBV4-1 and TRBJ2-3; TRBD1 matches 9 bases. Per the germline V gene, CDR1 is MGHRA and CDR2 is YSYEKL. The CDR3 length is 17 residues. V was clipped by 1 base and J by 2 bases; unmatched bases: 7. The CDR3 loop is CASSQVIGTGLTDTQYF. CDR3 nucleotides: TGCGCCAGCAGCCAAGTTATAGGGACAGGGCTCACAGATACGCAGTATTTT.

The V and J genes are TRBV7-9 and TRBJ2-3; no firm D call. This CDR3 is 16 amino acids long. Germline CDR1 SEHNR, CDR2 FQNEAQ (reference sequence). Trimming took 5 bases from V and 4 from J, leaving 19 bases between them. The DNA of the CDR3 is TGTGCCAGCAGCACTGAGCGAGGTCCAACGGCAGATACGCAGTATTTT. It encodes CASSTERGPTADTQYF.

This clone has only one observation. The CDR3 nucleotides are TGCGCCAGCAGCCTCAAGACAGGGGCGGGCACTGAAGCTTTCTTT. It yields the protein CASSLKTGAGTEAFF. The V call is TRBV5-1, the J call TRBJ1-1, with TRBD1 matching over 8 bases. Trimming cost V 4 bases and J 4 bases; bases outside gene matches: 9. The V gene's germline CDR1 is SGHRS and CDR2 YFSETQ. The CDR3 sequence is 15 residues long.

The count of this clone is one. The chain joins TRBV27 to TRBJ2-7, with 10 positions matching TRBD2. CDR3 size: 15 residues. V was clipped by 6 bases and J by 1 base; unmatched bases: 6. Germline V gives CDR1 MNHEY, CDR2 SMNVEV (reference sequence). CDR3 in DNA: TGTGCCAGCAGACCCTCAGCGGGGGGGTCCTACGAGCAGTACTTC. This sequence encodes CASRPSAGGSYEQYF.

The CDR3 bases are TGCGCCAGCAGCTTGGCGCTAGACAATGAGCAGTTCTTC. Protein sequence: CASSLALDNEQFF. V usage is TRBV5-1 and J usage is TRBJ2-1, with D unclear. Germline CDR1 is SGHRS and CDR2 is YFSETQ. The CDR3 has 13 residues. Trimming pared 0 bases from V and 5 bases from J, leaving 6 bases between.

The gene calls are TRBV5-4 and TRBJ1-5, with TRBD1 matching over 9 bases. The CDR3 contains 16 residues. J lost 4 bases, V lost 3 bases, and 8 bases had no gene match. Per the germline V gene, CDR1 is SGHNT and CDR2 is YYREEE (reference sequence). The CDR3 DNA is TGTGCCAGCAGCTCCTGGACAGGGGAATTGAATCAGCCCCAGCATTTT. It is translated as CASSSWTGELNQPQHF.

This rearrangement joins TRBV4-1 to TRBJ2-5, with 10 bases lining up with TRBD2. Losses at the gene ends were 4 bases for V and 7 bases for J; bases not matched to a gene: 24. The CDR3 spans 20 residues. Germline CDR1 reads MGHRA; CDR2 reads YSYEKL. CDR3 in amino acids: CASSREVAGEGLSSGGTQYF. The CDR3 bases are TGCGCCAGCAGCCGGGAGGTAGCAGGGGAGGGTTTGTCTAGCGGGGGGACCCAGTACTTC.

The chain combines TRBV6-6 with TRBJ2-7; no definite D call. Germline values: CDR1 MNHNY, CDR2 SVGAGI (reference sequence). Trimming removed 8 bases from V and 9 bases from J, with 11 bases in between. The CDR3 totals 10 residues. The chain's CDR3 is CASGPPGQYF. The CDR3 bases are TGTGCCAGCGGGCCCCCAGGGCAGTACTTC.

V is TRBV7-8 and J is TRBJ1-2; D may be TRBD1 (6 bases). With 1 base removed from V and 1 base from J, the gap between germline ends came to 10 bases. The germline CDR1 and CDR2 sequences are SGHVS and FQNEAQ. There are 15 residues in the CDR3. The CDR3 loop reads CASSLGRTVNYGYTF. In DNA, the CDR3 is TGTGCCAGCAGCTTAGGACGGACAGTTAACTATGGCTACACCTTC.

The chain uses TRBV2 and TRBJ1-2; possible D gene TRBD1, 5 bases. Germline V gene lookup returns CDR1 SNHLY and CDR2 FYNNEI. CDR3 length equals 15 residues. V was clipped by 4 bases and J by 5 bases, with 17 bases between them. The CDR3 DNA reads as TGTGCCAGCAGTGGGGCAGGGCGGTCCTCATATGGCTACACCTTC. Translated, it gives CASSGAGRSSYGYTF.

V and J are TRBV13 and TRBJ1-2; D remains ambiguous. Trimming stripped 2 bases from V and 4 bases from J, with 17 bases between. Germline V gene sequence: CDR1 PRHDT, CDR2 FYEKMQ (reference sequence). The CDR3 is 16 residues long. The CDR3 DNA reads as TGTGCCAGCAGCTTAACACCGTCCCAGGATACCTATGGCTACACCTTC. It yields the protein CASSLTPSQDTYGYTF.

This clone is a singleton in its sample. The V and J genes are TRBV7-3 and TRBJ2-1; no clear D. CDR1 is SGHTA, CDR2 FQGTGA, per germline. V lost 5 bases, J lost 10 bases, and 9 bases lay in between. CDR3 length: 11 amino acids. The CDR3, as DNA: TGTGCCAGCAGCGTCGGCGGAGAGCAGTTCTTC. It specifies CASSVGGEQFF.

The chain links TRBV5-4 to TRBJ1-1, with TRBD1 identical over 9 bases. The germline V gene has CDR1 SGHNT and CDR2 YYREEE (reference sequence). Germline trimming cut 3 bases from V and 4 bases from J; bases unmatched to any gene: 10. The CDR3 length is 16 residues. CDR3 DNA sequence: TGTGCCAGCAGCTCTCCGGGACAGGGAATGGCCACTGAAGCTTTCTTT. This codes for CASSSPGQGMATEAFF.

This clone was recorded once. The chain has TRBV9 and TRBJ1-4, with 8 bases that match TRBD1. V lost 3 bases to trimming and J lost 0 bases; unmatched junction nucleotides: 1. CDR3 length: 15 amino acids. Germline assignment: CDR1 SGDLS and CDR2 YYNGEE. DNA of the CDR3: TGTGCCAGCAGCGAACAGGGGGCAACTAATGAAAAACTGTTTTTT. This encodes CASSEQGATNEKLFF.

This chain links TRBV27 with TRBJ1-5; D possibly corresponds to TRBD1 (5 bases). Germline CDR1 MNHEY, CDR2 SMNVEV (reference sequence). This CDR3 is built from 13 residues. Trimming removed 4 bases from V and 3 bases from J, with 7 bases in between. As DNA, the CDR3 is TGTGCCAGCAGTTCAGGGTACAATCAGCCCCAGCATTTT. It is translated as CASSSGYNQPQHF.